These 31 T cell receptor beta chains came from one sample sequenced in a study of graft-versus-host responses after intestinal transplantation. No antigens are known for them. Some clones are missing from TCRdb's copy, which holds only in-frame ones; the method was immunoSEQ multiplex PCR. The table has 45,000 to 60,000 clones, 85% to 95% seen once. Sequenced material: unstimulated CD4+ T cells sorted from spleen or lymph node cells, taken before transplant. The receptors here all came from a human donor who was the organ donor for an intestinal transplant.

Here the CDR3 reads CASSLAGDTGELFF. The CDR3 bases are TGTGCCAGCTCACTAGCGGGAGACACCGGGGAGCTGTTTTTT. The rearrangement uses TRBV18 and TRBJ2-2, with TRBD2 matching 9 bases. Unmatched junction bases numbered 0, after V lost 4 bases and J lost 3 bases. The CDR3 totals 14 residues. The V gene's germline CDR1 is KGHSH and CDR2 LQKENI.

This clone was seen once. J is TRBJ2-5 and V is TRBV19; 7 nucleotides align to TRBD1. The germline V gene encodes CDR1 LNHDA and CDR2 SQIVND (reference sequence). The J segment lost 2 bases and the V segment lost 6 bases, leaving 9 bases of the junction unmatched. This CDR3 spans 15 amino acids. The DNA for the CDR3 is TGTGCCAGTAGGCCAACAGGGGATCCGCAAGAGACCCAGTACTTC. It translates to CASRPTGDPQETQYF.

The chain uses TRBV4-1 and TRBJ2-6; D is possibly TRBD1 (5 bases). The CDR3 contains 15 residues. V lost 1 base, J lost 2 bases, and 6 bases lay in between. The germline CDR1 and CDR2 sequences are MGHRA and YSYEKL. The CDR3 sequence: CASSQGQPGANVLTF. The DNA for the CDR3 is TGCGCCAGCAGCCAAGGACAGCCTGGGGCCAACGTCCTGACTTTC.

For this clone: The sample holds other DNA sequences that translate to the same CDR3. The chain joins TRBV30 to TRBJ1-2; D is unclear. CDR1 is GTSNPN and CDR2 is SVGIG in the germline V gene (reference sequence). V was pared by 3 bases and J by 7 bases, with 12 bases between. CDR3 length equals 12 residues. For the CDR3, the DNA is TGTGCCTGGAGGGCCACTATGGGTGGCTACACCTTC. Encoded protein: CAWRATMGGYTF.

The rearrangement uses TRBV7-2 and TRBJ2-1, with TRBD2 matching 12 bases. CDR3 length: 17 amino acids. The germline V gene encodes CDR1 SGHTA and CDR2 FQGNSA. J lost 4 bases, V lost 2 bases, and 6 bases had no gene match. The DNA for the CDR3 is TGTGCCAGCAGCTTAAGTCCTAGCGGGAGGGTTTACAATGAGCAGTTCTTC. Protein sequence: CASSLSPSGRVYNEQFF.

The V and J genes are TRBV6-5 and TRBJ2-3; 7 nucleotides align to TRBD2. Trimming removed 0 bases from V and 2 bases from J; junction bases left unmatched: 2. Per the germline V gene, CDR1 is MNHEY and CDR2 is SVGAGI. The CDR3 loop spans 15 amino acids. The CDR3 DNA reads TGTGCCAGCAGTTACTCGCGGGAGTCCACAGATACGCAGTATTTT. Protein sequence: CASSYSRESTDTQYF.

The chain links TRBV29-1 to TRBJ1-1, with 7 bases identical to TRBD1. From germline, CDR1 is SQVTM and CDR2 ANQGSEA. V lost 7 bases and J lost 1; bases outside the gene matches: 9. The CDR3 has 14 amino acids. The CDR3 DNA reads TGCAGCGCCATGTGGACAGGCCCGAACACTGAAGCTTTCTTT. Translated: CSAMWTGPNTEAFF.

This sequence joins TRBV30 and TRBJ2-3; 7 bases are shared with TRBD2. The J segment lost 1 base and the V segment lost 3 bases, leaving 7 bases of the junction unmatched. CDR3 length: 15 residues. Germline V gives CDR1 GTSNPN, CDR2 SVGIG (reference sequence). This CDR3 is CAWRRLASGTDTQYF. The CDR3 DNA reads TGTGCCTGGAGGAGACTAGCTTCAGGCACAGATACGCAGTATTTT.

The genes are TRBV5-4 and TRBJ1-1, with D possibly TRBD1 on 6 matching bases. The CDR3 extends over 15 amino acids. Germline V gives CDR1 SGHNT, CDR2 YYREEE (reference sequence). Trimming stripped 0 bases from V and 1 base from J, with 10 bases between. This chain's CDR3 is CASSLGVRGNTEAFF. The CDR3 region has the DNA TGTGCCAGCAGCTTGGGCGTCAGGGGGAACACTGAAGCTTTCTTT. The variable domain in full, with the rest retrieved from reference TRBV5-4 and TRBJ1-1, is ETGVTQSPTHLIKTRGQQVTLRCSSQSGHNTVSWYQQALGQGPQFIFQYYREEENGRGNFPPRFSGLQFPNYSSELNVNALELDDSALYLCASSLGVRGNTEAFFGQGTRLTVV.

The J gene is TRBJ1-3, the V gene TRBV29-1; tentative D call: TRBD1 (6 bases). The germline V and J ends were trimmed by 7 bases and 1 base, with 8 bases remaining between them. The CDR3 runs to 12 residues. CDR1 and CDR2 (germline): SQVTM, ANQGSEA. The CDR3 nucleotides are TGCAGCGCTGGGACATCTGGAAACACCATATATTTT. This translates into CSAGTSGNTIYF.

The chain recombines TRBV28 with TRBJ1-6; possibly TRBD1 for D (5 bases). Germline V gene data show CDR1 as MDHEN and CDR2 as SYDVKM. This CDR3 is 12 amino acids long. The ends were cut back, 7 bases at V and 7 bases at J, with 8 bases in the middle. The CDR3 reads CASTGANSPLHF. The CDR3 DNA reads TGTGCCAGCACCGGGGCGAATTCACCCCTCCACTTT.

The chain combines TRBV11-3 with TRBJ2-1; TRBD1 might be the D (7 bases). This CDR3 region has 14 residues. Between the trimmed V and J ends, which lost 5 bases and 1 base, there was a span of 9 bases. The germline gives CDR1 SGHNT, CDR2 YENEEA. The CDR3 coding sequence is TGTGCCAGCAGCCCAGGGGGGTCCTACAATGAGCAGTTCTTC. Protein sequence: CASSPGGSYNEQFF.

The V call is TRBV28, the J call TRBJ2-7; 11 bases fit TRBD2. CDR3 size: 13 residues. J was trimmed by 5 bases and V by 6 bases; bases with no gene match: 3. CDR1 MDHEN and CDR2 SYDVKM come from the germline V gene. DNA of the CDR3: TGTGCCAGCAGGACTAGCGGGAACCACGAGCAGTACTTC. It codes for CASRTSGNHEQYF.

The CDR3 sequence: CASSLVRGIGNQPQHF. The CDR3 coding sequence is TGTGCCAGCAGTTTAGTTCGGGGAATCGGCAATCAGCCCCAGCATTTT. V and J are TRBV28 and TRBJ1-5; no reliable D call. CDR1 and CDR2 (germline): MDHEN, SYDVKM. Trimming removed 2 bases from V and 2 bases from J, with 13 bases in between. The CDR3 runs to 16 residues.

This chain links TRBV11-2 with TRBJ2-4; a possible D gene is TRBD2 (6 bases). The CDR3 runs to 15 residues. CDR1 SGHAT and CDR2 FQNNGV come from the germline V gene. Trimming stripped 0 bases from V and 6 bases from J, with 12 bases between. The CDR3 DNA reads as TGTGCCAGCAGCTTAGAGGGGGACGGGGGAAACATTCAGTACTTC. Translated, it gives CASSLEGDGGNIQYF.

The chain couples TRBV4-2 to TRBJ2-3; 8 bases align to TRBD2. CDR1 is LGHNA and CDR2 is YNFKEQ in the germline V gene. Losses at the gene ends were 0 bases for V and 3 bases for J; bases not matched to a gene: 5. The CDR3 spans 16 residues. This CDR3 is CASSQDGGRPTDTQYF. The CDR3, as DNA: TGTGCCAGCAGCCAAGATGGCGGGAGGCCTACAGATACGCAGTATTTT.

As for this clone: A junction end diverges from the germline sequence, so it may reflect a read error. J is TRBJ1-4 and V is TRBV10-3; D call uncertain. Germline CDR1 reads ENHRY; CDR2 reads SYGVKD. The CDR3 has 12 residues. CDR3 residues: CAISEGSEELFF. DNA for the CDR3: TGTGCCATCAGTGAGGGGAGTGAAGAACTGTTTTTT.

V and J are TRBV6-6 and TRBJ2-6; D unclear. The CDR3 spans 15 residues. CDR1 MNHNY and CDR2 SVGAGI come from the germline V gene (reference sequence). V shed 6 bases and J shed 2 bases, with 11 bases lying between them. The CDR3 DNA reads as TGTGCCAGCAGACCTCCGGATACTGGGGCCAACGTCCTGACTTTC. The encoded protein is CASRPPDTGANVLTF.

Here the CDR3 DNA reads TGTGCCAGCAGAGAGGGGGAGACCCTCTCCTACAATGAGCAGTTCTTC. Its protein is CASREGETLSYNEQFF. V is TRBV2 and J is TRBJ2-1; D might be TRBD1 (6 bases). Germline V lookup: CDR1 SNHLY, CDR2 FYNNEI. V lost 6 bases, J lost 0 bases, and 15 bases lay in between. This CDR3 contains 16 residues.

The J gene is TRBJ2-4, the V gene TRBV11-1; perhaps TRBD2 as D (6 bases). The CDR3 loop spans 14 amino acids. Trimming pared 4 bases from V and 8 bases from J, leaving 15 bases between. Germline values: CDR1 SGHAT, CDR2 FQDESV (reference sequence). The CDR3 loop is CASSSTGLGDIQYF. In DNA form, the CDR3 reads TGTGCCAGCAGCTCCACGGGACTGGGGGACATTCAGTACTTC.

This sequence joins TRBV7-6 and TRBJ2-5; D ambiguous. CDR1 and CDR2 from the germline V gene are SGHVS and FNYEAQ. Trimming stripped 6 bases from V and 5 bases from J, with 4 bases between. The CDR3 totals 10 residues. For the CDR3, the DNA is TGTGCCAGCAGGGAGGAGACCCAGTACTTC. Translating gives CASREETQYF.

The chain joins TRBV5-1 to TRBJ2-5, with D tentatively TRBD1 (6 bases). This CDR3 has 12 amino acids. Germline CDR1 and CDR2: SGHRS and YFSETQ. V was trimmed by 7 bases and J by 5 bases, leaving 12 bases between them. In DNA, the CDR3 is TGCGCCAGCCGCAGGGGAGTGGAGACCCAGTACTTC. This translates into CASRRGVETQYF.

On this clone: Sequence at one end of the junction differs from germline and may be a read error. The chain combines TRBV6-4 with TRBJ2-1; the match to TRBD2 covers 7 bases. CDR1 MRHNA and CDR2 SNTAGT come from the germline V gene. This CDR3 is built from 15 residues. CDR3 amino acids: CVSSSPGAGYNEQFF. CDR3 in DNA: TGTGTCAGCAGTTCCCCGGGAGCGGGGTACAATGAGCAGTTCTTC.

V gene TRBV28 combines with J gene TRBJ2-7; D is undetermined. Germline CDR1 and CDR2: MDHEN and SYDVKM. Trimming took 2 bases from V and 1 from J, leaving 6 bases between them. The CDR3 contains 13 residues. CDR3 region: CASSLGTSYEQYF. As DNA, the CDR3 is TGTGCCAGCAGTTTAGGTACGTCCTACGAGCAGTACTTC.

This chain uses TRBV6-1 with TRBJ2-6; no firm D call. Trimming left V 6 bases short and J 1 base short, with 13 bases between. Germline V gene data show CDR1 as MNHNS and CDR2 as SASEGT. The CDR3 loop spans 16 amino acids. The CDR3 protein is CASSERTDSGANVLTF. As DNA, the CDR3 is TGTGCCAGCAGCGAAAGGACCGATTCTGGGGCCAACGTCCTGACTTTC.

The chain combines TRBV10-3 with TRBJ2-2, with TRBD2 matching 9 bases. From germline, CDR1 is ENHRY and CDR2 SYGVKD. V gave up 2 bases and J gave up 6 bases; unmatched junction bases: 1. The CDR3 totals 14 residues. The CDR3 nucleotides are TGTGCCATCAGTGAGAAGCGGGAGGCCGGGGAGCTGTTTTTT. Its protein product is CAISEKREAGELFF.

This chain joins TRBV5-4 and TRBJ2-3, with 7 positions matching TRBD2. From germline, CDR1 is SGHNT and CDR2 YYREEE (reference sequence). The CDR3 is made up of 13 amino acids. J was trimmed by 5 bases and V by 0 bases; bases with no gene match: 0. The CDR3, as DNA: TGTGCCAGCAGCTTGGCGGGGGGAGATACGCAGTATTTT. Its protein product is CASSLAGGDTQYF.

In its sample, this clone was seen once. The chain has TRBV7-3 and TRBJ2-5; 8 nucleotides line up with TRBD1. V was clipped by 3 bases and J by 5 bases; unmatched bases: 8. Germline V gene sequence: CDR1 SGHTA, CDR2 FQGTGA. The CDR3 totals 15 residues. The CDR3 nucleotides read TGTGCCAGCAGCTTGTATCAGGGGGCGCGGGAGACCCAGTACTTC. It codes for CASSLYQGARETQYF.

V and J are TRBV2 and TRBJ2-5, with D possibly being TRBD2 (6 bases). Trimming removed 7 bases at V and 4 bases at J, with 10 bases between. CDR3 length equals 12 residues. In germline, CDR1 is SNHLY, CDR2 FYNNEI. The CDR3 sequence: CASKAGGETQYF. The CDR3, as DNA: TGTGCCAGCAAAGCGGGTGGAGAGACCCAGTACTTC.

This clone was seen just once. The chain is built from TRBV9 and TRBJ2-1; TRBD2 matches 9 bases. Trimming cost V 4 bases and J 12 bases; bases outside gene matches: 17. The CDR3 totals 16 residues. Germline V gene data show CDR1 as SGDLS and CDR2 as YYNGEE. The CDR3 here is CASSTPTSGGPSRQFF. The CDR3 bases are TGTGCCAGCAGCACTCCGACTAGCGGAGGGCCTTCTAGGCAGTTCTTC. Complete variable domain (other parts from reference TRBV9 and TRBJ2-1): DSGVTQTPKHLITATGQRVTLRCSPRSGDLSVYWYQQSLDQGLQFLIQYYNGEERAKGNILERFSAQQFPDLHSELNLSSLELGDSALYFCASSTPTSGGPSRQFFGPGTRLTVL.

The chain joins TRBV28 to TRBJ1-4, with 8 bases identical to TRBD1. The length of the CDR3 is 14 residues. Germline V gene data show CDR1 as MDHEN and CDR2 as SYDVKM. The V segment lost 6 bases and the J segment 12 bases; nucleotides outside the gene matches: 12. The CDR3 DNA reads TGTGCCAGCAGCCTGGGACAGGCCCTTCCCGAACTGTTTTTT. Translating gives CASSLGQALPELFF.